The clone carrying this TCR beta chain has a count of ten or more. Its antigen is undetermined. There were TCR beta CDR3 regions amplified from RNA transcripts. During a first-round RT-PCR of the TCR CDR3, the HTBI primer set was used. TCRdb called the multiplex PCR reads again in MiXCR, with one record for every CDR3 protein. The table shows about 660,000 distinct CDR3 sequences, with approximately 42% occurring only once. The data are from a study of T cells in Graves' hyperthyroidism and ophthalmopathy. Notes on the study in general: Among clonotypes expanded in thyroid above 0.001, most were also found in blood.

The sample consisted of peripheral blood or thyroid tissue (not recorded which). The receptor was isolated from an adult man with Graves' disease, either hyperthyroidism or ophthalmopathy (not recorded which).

The DNA of the CDR3 is TGTGCCACCAGCAGAGTCCCGGGGACAGGCCACAATTCACCCCTCCACTTT. Amino acid sequence: CATSRVPGTGHNSPLHF. This rearrangement joins TRBV15 to TRBJ1-6; 8 nucleotides align to TRBD1. The V and J ends lost 1 base and 7 bases, in that order; junction bases with no gene match: 9. Germline CDR1 is LNHNV and CDR2 is YYDKDF (reference sequence). The CDR3 is 17 residues long.